This T cell receptor (beta chain) originates from a study of T cells after yellow fever vaccination. Each CDR3 protein gets one entry after TCRdb re-called the 5' RACE reads with MiXCR. The sample consists of 100,000 to 150,000 distinct CDR3 sequences, nearly 7.5% of them appearing once. Notes on this clonotype: Being one base from a much bigger clone, this may be a read error.

Material: CD4+ T cells sorted from PBMCs, obtained around 10 days after the first yellow fever vaccination. The receptor was derived from a young man who received the YFV17D yellow fever vaccine.

DNA for the CDR3: TGTGCCAGCAGTGACCCTCAATGGGGGAATCAGCCCCAGCATTTT. Translating it yields CASSDPQWGNQPQHF. The rearrangement links TRBV6-2 or TRBV6-3 to TRBJ1-5, with D maybe TRBD1 (5 bases). CDR3 length: 15 amino acids. The germline V gene encodes CDR1 MNHEY and CDR2 SVGEGT. Trimming left V 5 bases short and J 4 bases short, with 15 bases between.